The 4 T cell receptor beta chains below were found in one sample sequenced in a study of T cells after yellow fever vaccination. From the 5' RACE reads, TCRdb called clonotypes with MiXCR, one entry per CDR3 protein. The table lists a few hundred thousand distinct CDR3 sequences, 8.7% of them singletons. Sequences were derived from CD4+ T cells sorted from PBMCs, sampled 5 days after the yellow fever booster vaccination. The receptors originated from a man in his late teens or twenties who received the YFV17D yellow fever vaccine.

This clonotype was recorded at least ten times. The chain carries TRBV12-3 or TRBV12-4 and TRBJ1-5, with D hard to call. V was trimmed by 1 base and J by 5 bases, leaving 6 bases between them. The CDR3 sequence is 13 residues long. In nucleotides, the CDR3 is TGTGCCAGCAGTTTAGAGGGCTATCAGCCCCAGCATTTT. Protein product: CASSLEGYQPQHF.

The V call is TRBV29-1, the J call TRBJ2-3; a weak D match, TRBD2 (5 bases). Germline CDR1 SQVTM, CDR2 ANQGSEA. The CDR3 has 10 amino acids. Trimming pared 7 bases from V and 3 bases from J, leaving 5 bases between. This CDR3 reads CSAGTDTQYF. The CDR3, as DNA: TGCAGCGCGGGGACAGATACGCAGTATTTT.

The chain uses TRBV4-2 and TRBJ1-2; 8 bases align to TRBD1. Germline assignment: CDR1 LGHNA and CDR2 YNFKEQ. V gave up 0 bases and J gave up 2 bases; unmatched junction bases: 8. The CDR3 covers 17 residues. The CDR3 DNA reads TGTGCCAGCAGCCAAGACAGTGGTGGACAGGGAAACTATGGCTACACCTTC. The encoded protein is CASSQDSGGQGNYGYTF.

The chain links TRBV5-5 to TRBJ2-7; no definite D call. The CDR3 is 15 residues long. Germline CDR1 SGHKS, CDR2 YYEKEE (reference sequence). With 2 bases removed from V and 0 bases from J, the gap between germline ends came to 12 bases. The CDR3 DNA is TGTGCCAGCAGCTTTGGACGGACCAACTCCTACGAGCAGTACTTC. Translating it yields CASSFGRTNSYEQYF.